These T cell receptor beta chains were read from a single sample in a study of CD8 T cells in ankylosing spondylitis. MiXCR was run by TCRdb on the 5' RACE reads, yielding one entry per CDR3 protein. This table has fewer than 200,000 distinct CDR3 sequences, roughly 20% appearing once. The sequencing sample was made of blood, either unsorted or a sorted T cell fraction (not recorded which). The source is a male donor under 30 with ankylosing spondylitis or in good health (not recorded which). Both conserved end residues are part of each CDR3. A D gene is named only where the DNA matches it firmly. Size values are once, few and many counts, or a class for expanded clones, and some rows have none.

V gene: TRBV7-2
clone size: many
D gene: TRBD2
J gene: TRBJ2-7
CDR3 DNA: TGTGCCAGCAGCACTAGCGGGAATCCCTCCTACGAGCAGTACTTC
CDR3 protein: CASSTSGNPSYEQYF

V gene: TRBV5-1
clone size: many
D gene: .
J gene: TRBJ1-2
CDR3 DNA: TGCGCCAGCAGTTTGTCTCCCGGGGATAACTATGGCTACACCTTC
CDR3 protein: CASSLSPGDNYGYTF

V gene: TRBV20-1
clone size: many
D gene: .
J gene: TRBJ1-1
CDR3 DNA: TGCAGTGCTAGCAGCCACTCCTTGGCCGTAGAAGCTTTCTTT
CDR3 protein: CSASSHSLAVEAFF

V gene: TRBV27
clone size: many
D gene: .
J gene: TRBJ2-1
CDR3 DNA: TGTGCCAGCAGCCCGACCCGACTCCCGAGTATGGCGCAGTTCTTC
CDR3 protein: CASSPTRLPSMAQFF

V gene: TRBV2
clone size: many
D gene: .
J gene: TRBJ1-6
CDR3 DNA: TGTGCCAGCAGTGTGGGGCGGACGAATTCACCCCTCCACTTT
CDR3 protein: CASSVGRTNSPLHF

V gene: TRBV29-1
clone size: .
D gene: TRBD2
J gene: TRBJ2-1
CDR3 DNA: TGCAGCGTTGAGGTAGCGGGAGGGGTAAATGAGCAGTTCTTC
CDR3 protein: CSVEVAGGVNEQFF

V gene: TRBV6-2/TRBV6-3
clone size: many
D gene: .
J gene: TRBJ2-2
CDR3 DNA: TGTGCCAGCAACGAGAAAAGAGGCGGGGAGCTGTTTTTT
CDR3 protein: CASNEKRGGELFF

V gene: TRBV20-1
clone size: .
D gene: TRBD2
J gene: TRBJ2-7
CDR3 DNA: TGCAGTGCTAGCACTAGCGGTTATAGCTACGAGCAGTACTTC
CDR3 protein: CSASTSGYSYEQYF

V gene: TRBV7-3
clone size: .
D gene: .
J gene: TRBJ2-3
CDR3 DNA: TGTGCCAGCAGCACAAGCCGGGGCCCCCCGGATACGCAGTATTTT
CDR3 protein: CASSTSRGPPDTQYF

V gene: TRBV10-1
clone size: many
D gene: .
J gene: TRBJ2-1
CDR3 DNA: TGCGCCCGCCTGGGACACAAAGTTGGGCAGTTCTTC
CDR3 protein: CARLGHKVGQFF

V gene: TRBV6-4
clone size: few
D gene: TRBD2
J gene: TRBJ2-3
CDR3 DNA: TGTGCCAGCTTCCTACTAGCGGGAGTAACAGATACGCAGTATTTT
CDR3 protein: CASFLLAGVTDTQYF

V gene: TRBV6-1
clone size: .
D gene: .
J gene: TRBJ1-5
CDR3 DNA: TGTGCCTCGGCAGGGAATCAGCCCCAGCATTTT
CDR3 protein: CASAGNQPQHF

V gene: TRBV14
clone size: many
D gene: TRBD1
J gene: TRBJ2-5
CDR3 DNA: TGTGCCAGCAGCCACCCCCGGACAGGGGGAAAGACCCAGTACTTC
CDR3 protein: CASSHPRTGGKTQYF

V gene: TRBV5-6
clone size: many
D gene: .
J gene: TRBJ2-1
CDR3 DNA: TGTGCCAGCAGCTACGGAGCGGCCTACAATGAGCAGTTCTTC
CDR3 protein: CASSYGAAYNEQFF

V gene: TRBV27
clone size: .
D gene: TRBD1
J gene: TRBJ2-7
CDR3 DNA: TGTGCCAGCAGTATTCGGACAGGGGGCTACGAGCAGTACTTC
CDR3 protein: CASSIRTGGYEQYF

V gene: TRBV28
clone size: many
D gene: TRBD1
J gene: TRBJ1-6
CDR3 DNA: TGTGCCAGCAGTCCTCGGACAGGGGGGCATTCACCCCTCCACTTT
CDR3 protein: CASSPRTGGHSPLHF

V gene: TRBV20-1
clone size: .
D gene: .
J gene: TRBJ2-4
CDR3 DNA: TGCAGTGCTAGGAATTCCGGGATTAAAAACATTCAGTACTTC
CDR3 protein: CSARNSGIKNIQYF

V gene: TRBV6-2/TRBV6-3
clone size: many
D gene: .
J gene: TRBJ2-1
CDR3 DNA: TGTGCCAGTCAGGTGCCTAGCCCCTTCCCTAGGGAGCAGTTCTTC
CDR3 protein: CASQVPSPFPREQFF

V gene: TRBV6-2/TRBV6-3
clone size: many
D gene: TRBD2
J gene: TRBJ2-1
CDR3 DNA: TGTGCCAGCAGTTATGTCAGCGGGAGGCCGTCCTACAATGAGCAGTTCTTC
CDR3 protein: CASSYVSGRPSYNEQFF

V gene: TRBV10-3
clone size: many
D gene: TRBD1
J gene: TRBJ1-6
CDR3 DNA: TGTGCCATCACCCAAGGGACAGCAAATTCACCCCTCCACTTT
CDR3 protein: CAITQGTANSPLHF

V gene: TRBV29-1
clone size: .
D gene: TRBD2
J gene: TRBJ2-1
CDR3 DNA: TGCAGCCCAAGGACTAGCGGAAAATCCTACAATGAGCAGTTCTTC
CDR3 protein: CSPRTSGKSYNEQFF

V gene: TRBV2
clone size: many
D gene: .
J gene: TRBJ2-7
CDR3 DNA: TGTGCCAGCAGTGAAGAATCGAATTACGAGCAGTACTTC
CDR3 protein: CASSEESNYEQYF

V gene: TRBV7-9
clone size: many
D gene: .
J gene: TRBJ2-4
CDR3 DNA: TGTGCCATCCCGATCGAAAACATTCAGTACTTC
CDR3 protein: CAIPIENIQYF

V gene: TRBV29-1
clone size: .
D gene: TRBD1
J gene: TRBJ1-2
CDR3 DNA: TGCAGCGTTCTGGACAGGCCTACTATTGGCTACACCTTC
CDR3 protein: CSVLDRPTIGYTF

V gene: TRBV12-3/TRBV12-4
clone size: many
D gene: .
J gene: TRBJ2-5
CDR3 DNA: TGTGCCAGCAGCCGTACGACGGGGGAGTTGAAGACCCAGTACTTC
CDR3 protein: CASSRTTGELKTQYF

V gene: TRBV12-3/TRBV12-4
clone size: .
D gene: .
J gene: TRBJ2-1
CDR3 DNA: TGTGCCAGCCTCGATGGGATAGCACCCTACAATGAGCAGTTCTTC
CDR3 protein: CASLDGIAPYNEQFF

V gene: TRBV7-9
clone size: many
D gene: .
J gene: TRBJ1-6
CDR3 DNA: TGTGCCAGCACCATGGACAGTCATCTCGGGACCCTCCACTTT
CDR3 protein: CASTMDSHLGTLHF